The clone carrying this T cell receptor beta chain was observed many times. What it recognizes is unknown. These data originate in a study of T cell repertoires in cytomegalovirus infection. Study-wide context: Signatures in public TCR beta sequences pointed to both CMV infection and matching HLA type. Study observations and caveats: Predominance within the ex vivo response was attributable to HLA-C-restricted CMV-specific TCR beta clonotypes. Public TCR beta family frequency separated CMV-and-HLA carriers, including in an independent cohort.

TCRdb redid the calling of the reads with MiXCR, one entry per CDR3 protein. The sample yields some 940,000 distinct CDR3 sequences, approximately 31% seen once. V shed 2 bases, J shed 0 bases, and the junction held 8 bases outside the gene matches. This CDR3 has 18 residues. The germline CDR1 and CDR2 sequences are MNHNS and SASEGT. This TCR derives from a human donor in good health (CMV status not recorded). Some clones in this sample may be carry-over from other donors' samples. The V gene is TRBV6-1, the J gene TRBJ2-5; 11 nucleotides agree with TRBD2. Sequenced here: cultured CD8+ T cells from PBMCs, sampled from culture after CMV antigen stimulation. The CDR3 bases are TGTGCCAGCAGTGAAAATCCTAGCGGGGGGCCGGACCAAGAGACCCAGTACTTC. Translating gives CASSENPSGGPDQETQYF.